The 16 T cell receptor beta chains reported below all come from one sample, sequenced in a study of technical replicates of blood from a few donors. Assay used: immunoSEQ multiplex PCR; TCRdb lists only in-frame clones, some missing. The sample yields fewer than 85,000 clones, approximately 94% seen once. Material for sequencing was T cells isolated from PBMCs. The source is a human donor in good health.

J is TRBJ1-5 and V is TRBV2; weak D call: TRBD1 (5 bases). Per the germline V gene, CDR1 is SNHLY and CDR2 is FYNNEI. The CDR3 loop spans 15 amino acids. The V gene lost 4 bases and the J gene lost 0 bases, with 10 bases spanning the gap. The DNA of the CDR3 is TGTGCCAGCAGTGTCGCAGGGAATAGCAATCAGCCCCAGCATTTT. It specifies CASSVAGNSNQPQHF.

V and J are TRBV6-5 and TRBJ2-5; tentatively, D is TRBD1 (6 bases). V gave up 6 bases and J gave up 3 bases, with 14 bases separating them. Germline values: CDR1 MNHEY, CDR2 SVGAGI. The CDR3 has 14 residues. The CDR3 here is CASRLQGGKETQYF. The DNA for the CDR3 is TGTGCCAGCAGATTACAGGGTGGGAAAGAGACCCAGTACTTC.

The chain uses TRBV2 and TRBJ2-7; 9 bases agree with TRBD2. The CDR3 length is 14 residues. CDR1 and CDR2 from the germline V gene are SNHLY and FYNNEI. Trimming removed 6 bases from V and 3 bases from J; junction bases left unmatched: 6. CDR3 DNA sequence: TGTGCCAGCAGATTGACTAGCGGAATCTACGAGCAGTACTTC. It codes for CASRLTSGIYEQYF.

V gene TRBV7-2 combines with J gene TRBJ1-5; D is ambiguous. Trimming removed 5 bases from V and 3 bases from J, with 14 bases in between. Germline CDR1 reads SGHTA; CDR2 reads FQGNSA. The CDR3 length is 15 residues. The DNA for the CDR3 is TGTGCCAGCAGCCCGGATCCGGGTCCCAATCAGCCCCAGCATTTT. Translating gives CASSPDPGPNQPQHF.

The CDR3 DNA reads as TGTGCCAGCAGCCACCGGGACAGCCTCTTTAATAGCAATCAGCCCCAGCATTTT. This encodes CASSHRDSLFNSNQPQHF. The rearrangement links TRBV5-4 to TRBJ1-5; 7 nucleotides match TRBD1. The CDR3 length is 18 residues. CDR1 is SGHNT, CDR2 YYREEE, per germline (reference sequence). Trimming removed 4 bases from V and 0 bases from J; junction bases left unmatched: 13.

This rearrangement joins TRBV30 to TRBJ2-1; TRBD2 matches at 9 bases. Per the germline V gene, CDR1 is GTSNPN and CDR2 is SVGIG (reference sequence). V was clipped by 2 bases and J by 4 bases; unmatched bases: 3. The CDR3 length is 14 residues. Here the CDR3 reads CAWSRLAGYNEQFF. Here the CDR3 DNA reads TGTGCCTGGAGTAGGCTAGCGGGGTACAATGAGCAGTTCTTC.

V is TRBV19 and J is TRBJ2-6, with D unclear. V lost 4 bases, J lost 0 bases, and 22 bases lay in between. Per germline, CDR1 LNHDA and CDR2 SQIVND (reference sequence). The CDR3 totals 20 residues. Written as DNA, the CDR3 is TGTGCCAGTAGTACCAACACCTTAAATTCGTACCTCTCTGGGGCCAACGTCCTGACTTTC. Translated: CASSTNTLNSYLSGANVLTF. The variable domain in full, completed from reference TRBV19 and TRBJ2-6, reads DGGITQSPKYLFRKEGQNVTLSCEQNLNHDAMYWYRQDPGQGLRLIYYSQIVNDFQKGDIAEGYSVSREKKESFPLTVTSAQKNPTAFYLCASSTNTLNSYLSGANVLTFGAGSRLTVL.

V gene TRBV6-4 combines with J gene TRBJ1-3; no reliable D call. This CDR3 contains 13 residues. Germline V CDR1 and CDR2: MRHNA, SNTAGT. With 7 bases removed from V and 2 bases from J, the gap between germline ends came to 9 bases. The CDR3 DNA follows: TGTGCCAGCAAGAGAGGTACTGGAAACACCATATATTTT. This encodes CASKRGTGNTIYF.

The chain uses TRBV6-5 and TRBJ1-1; D is undetermined. Germline V CDR1 and CDR2: MNHEY, SVGAGI. Deletions cut 3 bases from V and 1 base from J, with 12 bases between. The CDR3 spans 15 residues. The CDR3 nucleotides read TGTGCCAGCAGTTATTCCAGTTCGCAGAACACTGAAGCTTTCTTT. Protein product: CASSYSSSQNTEAFF.

This rearrangement joins TRBV29-1 to TRBJ1-4; D is ambiguous. Germline CDR1 SQVTM, CDR2 ANQGSEA. The V end lost 2 bases, the J end lost 2 bases, and 3 bases lay between the germline ends. The CDR3 is made up of 12 amino acids. The chain's CDR3 is CSVEHTNEKLFF. As DNA, the CDR3 is TGCAGCGTTGAACATACTAATGAAAAACTGTTTTTT.

The chain uses TRBV28 and TRBJ2-7; 8 nucleotides match TRBD2. V trimming: 5 bases; J trimming: 7 bases; junction bases outside the gene matches: 7. The CDR3 covers 13 residues. Germline V gives CDR1 MDHEN, CDR2 SYDVKM. This CDR3 is CASSLLLAGEQYF. The CDR3 nucleotides read TGTGCCAGCAGTCTCCTGCTAGCGGGTGAGCAGTACTTC.

The J gene is TRBJ2-1, the V gene TRBV5-1; 12 bases agree with TRBD1. With V trimmed by 4 bases and J by 7 bases, 12 bases remained unmatched. The CDR3 contains 17 residues. Germline V CDR1 and CDR2: SGHRS, YFSETQ. The CDR3 sequence: CASSLAPPGQGANEQFF. The CDR3 DNA reads as TGCGCCAGCAGCCTCGCTCCTCCGGGACAGGGGGCGAATGAGCAGTTCTTC.

The chain is built from TRBV9 and TRBJ2-7, with D maybe TRBD1 (5 bases). The CDR3 loop spans 14 amino acids. The V and J ends lost 4 bases and 3 bases respectively, with 14 bases between them. Per the germline V gene, CDR1 is SGDLS and CDR2 is YYNGEE. The CDR3 DNA sequence: TGTGCCAGCAGCCCAAACCAGGGTATCTACGAGCAGTACTTC. Residues: CASSPNQGIYEQYF.

Regarding this clone: One junction end does not reproduce the germline sequence, and a read error may be involved. This chain uses TRBV7-7 with TRBJ2-1, with 12 bases aligning to TRBD2. The germline gives CDR1 SSHAT, CDR2 FNYEAQ (reference sequence). The length of the CDR3 is 15 residues. The CDR3, as DNA: TGTGCTAGCAGACGACTAGCGGGAGCCTACAATGAGCAGTTCTTC. This gives the protein CASRRLAGAYNEQFF.

This chain uses TRBV4-1 with TRBJ2-7; tentative D call: TRBD1 (6 bases). V dropped 1 base and J dropped 0 bases, with 10 bases sitting between them. This CDR3 contains 15 residues. Germline loops: CDR1 MGHRA, CDR2 YSYEKL. CDR3 sequence: CASSQAAGASYEQYF. In DNA, the CDR3 is TGCGCCAGCAGCCAAGCGGCAGGGGCCTCCTACGAGCAGTACTTC.

CDR3 in DNA: TGTGCCAGCAGCTTAGAGGCAGGGGGCGCCTTTAACACTGAAGCTTTCTTT. Its translation is CASSLEAGGAFNTEAFF. The rearrangement uses TRBV7-2 and TRBJ1-1; 8 positions agree with TRBD1. V lost 1 base to trimming and J lost 2 bases; unmatched junction nucleotides: 9. The CDR3 length is 17 residues. Germline loops: CDR1 SGHTA, CDR2 FQGNSA.